This record concerns one TCR beta chain sequence. What it binds is unknown. Germline V gene data show CDR1 as ENHRY and CDR2 as SYGVKD. Losses at the gene ends were 8 bases for V and 3 bases for J; bases not matched to a gene: 4. This CDR3 spans 13 amino acids. This entry comes from a study of cytomegalovirus exposure and HLA in healthy donors. Overall study: Roughly 179 million T cells yielded more than 90 million unique TCR beta sequences, as an earlier analysis found. Notes on the study in general: An analysis that was carried out later associated 16,000 or so TCR beta sequences with HLA alleles at 0.05 false discovery rate.

The PCR contained 60 Vbeta and 13 Jbeta primers. TCRdb's copy holds only in-frame clones and misses some; the assay was immunoSEQ multiplex PCR. The table shows 140,000 to 150,000 clones, with approximately 70% occurring only once. The sequenced sample was PBMCs. The sequence derives from a woman aged 60-70 years in good health and CMV-seropositive. The chain uses TRBV10-3 and TRBJ2-7; 10 nucleotides line up with TRBD2. CDR3 DNA sequence: TGTGCCATCGTGGCTAGCGGGAGCTACGAGCAGTACTTC. This encodes CAIVASGSYEQYF.